This TCR beta chain comes out of a study of OX40 agonist ivuxolimab in advanced cancers. Germline values: CDR1 MDHEN, CDR2 SYDVKM. Trimming stripped 7 bases from V and 6 bases from J, with 16 bases between. There are 14 residues in the CDR3. TCRdb keeps only in-frame clones here, not all; method: immunoSEQ multiplex PCR. The sample shows about 84,000 clones, roughly 87% of them seen only once. This clone was seen only once. V gene TRBV28 combines with J gene TRBJ1-5, with D possibly TRBD1 on 5 matching bases. Sequenced here: CD4+ or CD8+ T cells sorted from blood, sampled in a trial of the OX40 agonist ivuxolimab. This TCR was recovered from an adult with an advanced solid tumor such as melanoma, head and neck, liver or kidney cancer. The CDR3 bases are TGTGCCAGCACCCCGCTGGGGCGCGTTCAGCCCCAGCATTTT. Protein product: CASTPLGRVQPQHF.